These 17 T cell receptor beta chains came from one sample sequenced in a study of T cells in Graves' hyperthyroidism and ophthalmopathy. Amplified TCR beta CDR3 regions came from RNA transcripts. HTBI primers drove first-round RT-PCR of the TCR CDR3. TCRdb recomputed calls from the multiplex PCR reads with MiXCR, one row per CDR3 protein. In the table there are some 200,000 distinct CDR3 sequences, about a sixth of which are singletons. What was sequenced was blood. The receptors come from a woman aged 50 to 65 with Graves' hyperthyroidism.

The chain has TRBV9 and TRBJ1-1, with 8 nucleotides matching TRBD1. Germline lookup yields CDR1 SGDLS and CDR2 YYNGEE. V shed 3 bases and J 11 bases; nucleotides not matched to a gene: 9. The CDR3 loop spans 13 amino acids. The CDR3 sequence: CASSGKLTGDAFF. CDR3 in DNA: TGTGCCAGCAGCGGCAAGCTGACAGGGGACGCTTTCTTT.

The chain joins TRBV10-3 to TRBJ2-1; the match to TRBD2 covers 16 bases. CDR1 ENHRY and CDR2 SYGVKD come from the germline V gene. The CDR3 has 16 amino acids. V was pared by 6 bases and J by 7 bases, with 6 bases of the junction left unmatched. CDR3 nucleotides: TGTGCCATCAGGGACGGGACTAGCGGGAGGGCTAATGAGCAGTTCTTC. This encodes CAIRDGTSGRANEQFF.

There are many counts of this clonotype. The chain combines TRBV2 with TRBJ1-1; 7 bases align to TRBD1. This CDR3 has 14 amino acids. V was clipped by 8 bases and J by 11 bases; unmatched bases: 17. Germline CDR1 is SNHLY and CDR2 is FYNNEI. CDR3 residues: CASSSQGLKLLAFF. For the CDR3, the DNA is TGTGCCAGCTCCTCACAGGGGCTAAAGCTGTTGGCTTTCTTT.

V is TRBV9 and J is TRBJ1-2; 7 nucleotides agree with TRBD1. Germline V gene data show CDR1 as SGDLS and CDR2 as YYNGEE. The CDR3 spans 16 residues. The junction had 9 bases not matched to a gene; V was cut back by 2 bases and J by 2 bases. The DNA of the CDR3 is TGTGCCAGCAGCGTTTTTGATCAAGGGGGCAACTATGGCTACACCTTC. Encoded protein: CASSVFDQGGNYGYTF.

In this sample, this clonotype turned up many times. The chain carries TRBV29-1 and TRBJ1-1; D is ambiguous. V was clipped by 4 bases and J by 1 base, with 4 bases between them. The CDR3 has 11 residues. In germline, CDR1 is SQVTM, CDR2 ANQGSEA. Here the CDR3 reads CSVGRNTEAFF. Here the CDR3 DNA reads TGCAGCGTTGGGAGGAACACTGAAGCTTTCTTT.

The sample holds many counts of this clonotype. The chain recombines TRBV12-3 or TRBV12-4 with TRBJ2-7; D is unclear. This CDR3 spans 14 amino acids. With 2 bases removed from V and 2 bases from J, the gap between germline ends came to 10 bases. CDR3 coding DNA: TGTGCCAGCAGTTTATCCCAGGCTGCCTACGAGCAGTACTTC. Protein sequence: CASSLSQAAYEQYF.

This clonotype has ten or more counts. The V call is TRBV18, the J call TRBJ2-2; D gene ambiguous. Trimming removed 2 bases at V and 6 bases at J, with 7 bases between. The CDR3 loop spans 13 amino acids. From germline, CDR1 is KGHSH and CDR2 LQKENI. The CDR3 is CASSPDQSGELFF. DNA for the CDR3: TGTGCCAGCTCACCAGACCAGTCCGGGGAGCTGTTTTTT. The full variable domain, rest sourced from reference TRBV18 and TRBJ2-2, is NAGVMQNPRHLVRRRGQEARLRCSPMKGHSHVYWYRQLPEEGLKFMVYLQKENIIDESGMPKERFSAEFPKEGPSILRIQQVVRGDSAAYFCASSPDQSGELFFGEGSRLTVL.

V and J are TRBV12-5 and TRBJ1-5, with TRBD1 identical over 7 bases. This CDR3 has 15 amino acids. The ends lost 5 bases at V and 7 bases at J; junction bases unmatched: 11. Looked up from germline, CDR1 is LGHNT and CDR2 is FRNRAP. The DNA for the CDR3 is TGTGCTAGTGGTCCGGGGGACAGCCTTGGACAGCCCCAGCATTTT. This translates into CASGPGDSLGQPQHF.

This chain connects TRBV29-1 to TRBJ2-2; TRBD1 matches 7 bases. The CDR3 consists of 16 residues. Looked up from germline, CDR1 is SQVTM and CDR2 is ANQGSEA. V lost 5 bases to trimming and J lost 4 bases; unmatched junction nucleotides: 13. The CDR3 region has the DNA TGCAGCGTTCGTTCCTTACAGGGGATTCGCACCGGGGAGCTGTTTTTT. Its translation: CSVRSLQGIRTGELFF.

This clonotype has a handful of counts. The rearrangement joins TRBV19 to TRBJ1-2; no clear D gene. The germline CDR1 and CDR2 sequences are LNHDA and SQIVND (reference sequence). This CDR3 region has 14 residues. The germline V and J ends were trimmed by 5 bases and 0 bases, with 10 bases remaining between them. The CDR3 region has the DNA TGTGCCAGTAGTCCACGACAATCTAACTATGGCTACACCTTC. Translating gives CASSPRQSNYGYTF.

The gene calls are TRBV6-2 or TRBV6-3 and TRBJ2-4; D is perhaps TRBD1 or TRBD2 (5 bases each). The CDR3 totals 12 residues. V lost 5 bases and J lost 11, with 13 bases in between. CDR1 and CDR2 (germline): MNHEY, SVGEGT. CDR3 DNA: TGTGCCAGCAGTCGGGGACCAGCGTTTCAGTACTTC. It codes for CASSRGPAFQYF.

The CDR3 sequence is CASSFRQGAYEQFF. CDR3 DNA: TGTGCCAGCAGTTTCAGACAGGGGGCCTATGAGCAGTTCTTC. The rearrangement links TRBV12-3 or TRBV12-4 to TRBJ2-1; 10 nucleotides align to TRBD1. The V gene end was trimmed by 3 bases and the J gene end by 8 bases; junction bases not matched to a gene: 4. The CDR3 is 14 amino acids.

This clonotype was found many times. V and J are TRBV20-1 and TRBJ2-1; TRBD2 matches at 12 bases. The CDR3 is 15 residues long. J gave up 4 bases and V 3 bases, and 4 bases lay outside the gene matches. Germline V gives CDR1 DFQATT, CDR2 SNEGSKA (reference sequence). CDR3 amino acids: CSASRTSGEYNEQFF. The CDR3 DNA sequence: TGCAGTGCTAGCCGGACTAGCGGGGAATACAATGAGCAGTTCTTC.

Many counts were recorded for this clonotype. This sequence joins TRBV30 and TRBJ1-1; weak D call: TRBD1 (6 bases). Trimming left V 2 bases short and J 1 base short, with 8 bases between. The CDR3 loop spans 13 amino acids. Germline V gene sequence: CDR1 GTSNPN, CDR2 SVGIG (reference sequence). CDR3 in DNA: TGTGCCTGGAGTCGACAGGAGAACACTGAAGCTTTCTTT. Protein: CAWSRQENTEAFF.

This chain links TRBV12-3 or TRBV12-4 with TRBJ1-2; D ambiguous. The CDR3 length is 13 residues. V lost 6 bases and J 6 bases, leaving 14 bases between the germline ends. The CDR3 region has the DNA TGTGCCAGCAGGCCGGACGGTGGTGATGGCTACACCTTC. Translation: CASRPDGGDGYTF.

This clonotype has a count of ten or more. The chain uses TRBV30 and TRBJ1-1; possibly TRBD1 for D (5 bases). The germline gives CDR1 GTSNPN, CDR2 SVGIG (reference sequence). The CDR3 has 13 amino acids. The ends were cut back, 3 bases at V and 5 bases at J, with 13 bases in the middle. CDR3 coding DNA: TGTGCCTGGAGGGGGGACCGGGGGACTGAAGCTTTCTTT. This codes for CAWRGDRGTEAFF.

This clonotype showed up just a few times. The V call is TRBV4-2, the J call TRBJ2-7; D ambiguous. The germline V gene has CDR1 LGHNA and CDR2 YNFKEQ. V shed 0 bases and J shed 3 bases, with 9 bases lying between them. The CDR3 consists of 14 residues. CDR3 nucleotide sequence: TGTGCCAGCAGCCAAGATTATGGTGTCTACGAGCAGTACTTC. It yields the protein CASSQDYGVYEQYF.